The 32 T cell receptor beta chains listed next were all sequenced from one sample in a study of blood T cell repertoires in COVID-19. Here immunoSEQ multiplex PCR was the method, and the copy in TCRdb shows in-frame clones only, minus some. The data hold 200,000 to 250,000 clones, with more than 80% observed a single time. Material for sequencing was PBMCs or T cells enriched from blood (not recorded which). These receptors were taken from a woman younger than 35 in a cohort exposed to, infected with or recovered from COVID-19 (not recorded which).

This chain uses TRBV29-1 with TRBJ2-3; TRBD2 matches 13 bases. The germline gives CDR1 SQVTM, CDR2 ANQGSEA. With V trimmed by 3 bases and J by 4 bases, 4 bases remained unmatched. The CDR3 runs 15 residues. The CDR3 DNA reads TGCAGCGTTGATACTAGCGGGGGGGTTTCAGATACGCAGTATTTT. Translating gives CSVDTSGGVSDTQYF.

The chain is built from TRBV7-2 and TRBJ2-3; D remains ambiguous. The CDR3 contains 13 residues. CDR1 and CDR2 from the germline V gene are SGHTA and FQGNSA. The V and J ends lost 3 bases and 3 bases respectively, with 7 bases between them. This chain's CDR3 is CASSFTETDTQYF. The CDR3, as DNA: TGTGCCAGCAGCTTCACAGAAACAGATACGCAGTATTTT.

The chain combines TRBV18 with TRBJ2-2; 11 bases map to TRBD2. This CDR3 region has 20 residues. CDR1 is KGHSH and CDR2 is LQKENI in the germline V gene. J lost 0 bases, V lost 4 bases, and 13 bases had no gene match. The CDR3 sequence: CASSRPAGTSGSANTGELFF. In DNA, the CDR3 is TGTGCCAGCTCACGGCCGGCCGGGACTAGCGGCTCGGCGAACACCGGGGAGCTGTTTTTT.

The chain is built from TRBV2 and TRBJ1-1; 7 nucleotides align to TRBD1. The CDR3 has 17 amino acids. The V and J ends lost 3 bases and 0 bases, in that order; junction bases with no gene match: 10. The V gene's germline CDR1 is SNHLY and CDR2 FYNNEI. Here the CDR3 reads CASSDVSLGQLNTEAFF. The CDR3 DNA is TGTGCCAGCAGTGACGTTTCTTTGGGACAGCTGAACACTGAAGCTTTCTTT.

The chain couples TRBV5-1 to TRBJ2-7, with a possible D match to TRBD2 (6 bases). Germline-derived CDR1 and CDR2 are SGHRS and YFSETQ. The length of the CDR3 is 14 residues. V was cut by 2 bases and J by 3 bases, with 12 bases left in between. The CDR3 coding sequence is TGCGCCAGCAGCTTTAGCGGTTCGGGCTACGAGCAGTACTTC. Protein sequence: CASSFSGSGYEQYF.

The chain uses TRBV2 and TRBJ2-1; TRBD2 matches at 12 bases. This CDR3 has 14 residues. Trimming cost V 8 bases and J 7 bases; bases outside gene matches: 6. Germline CDR1 reads SNHLY; CDR2 reads FYNNEI. CDR3 amino acids: CASELLAGGNEQFF. The CDR3 DNA sequence: TGTGCCAGCGAACTCCTAGCGGGGGGGAATGAGCAGTTCTTC.

This clone has just a few counts. The chain couples TRBV4-1 to TRBJ2-7; 7 bases line up with TRBD2. The germline CDR1 and CDR2 sequences are MGHRA and YSYEKL. V shed 0 bases, J shed 6 bases, and the junction held 8 bases outside the gene matches. The CDR3 is 15 residues long. The CDR3 reads CASSQEPGLSSEQYF. DNA of the CDR3: TGCGCCAGCAGCCAAGAACCGGGACTATCATCCGAGCAGTACTTC.

The chain recombines TRBV2 with TRBJ1-1; 10 nucleotides line up with TRBD1. Germline lookup yields CDR1 SNHLY and CDR2 FYNNEI. V dropped 6 bases and J dropped 6; count of bases not matched to a gene: 4. CDR3 length: 13 residues. The CDR3 loop reads CASSPGQGAEAFF. CDR3 DNA sequence: TGTGCCAGCAGCCCTGGACAGGGGGCTGAAGCTTTCTTT. Full variable domain (rest looked up from reference TRBV2 and TRBJ1-1): EPEVTQTPSHQVTQMGQEVILRCVPISNHLYFYWYRQILGQKVEFLVSFYNNEISEKSEIFDDQFSVERPDGSNFTLKIRSTKLEDSAMYFCASSPGQGAEAFFGQGTRLTVV.

The rearrangement joins TRBV3-1 (or the pseudogene TRBV3-2) to TRBJ2-3; tentative D call: TRBD2 (5 bases). V dropped 4 bases and J dropped 3 bases, with 11 bases sitting between them. This CDR3 is 14 amino acids long. Germline V CDR1 and CDR2: LGHDT, YNNKEL (reference sequence). CDR3 protein: CASSLLSGTDTQYF. As DNA, the CDR3 is TGTGCCAGCAGCCTTTTAAGCGGTACAGATACGCAGTATTTT.

The rearrangement joins TRBV5-4 to TRBJ2-5, with TRBD1 identical over 8 bases. The J segment lost 2 bases and the V segment lost 0 bases, leaving 3 bases of the junction unmatched. Germline CDR1 SGHNT, CDR2 YYREEE (reference sequence). The CDR3 loop spans 15 amino acids. The CDR3 loop is CASSLAWTGQETQYF. CDR3 nucleotide sequence: TGTGCCAGCAGCTTGGCATGGACAGGGCAAGAGACCCAGTACTTC. Supplemented by reference TRBV5-4 and TRBJ2-5, the full variable domain reads ETGVTQSPTHLIKTRGQQVTLRCSSQSGHNTVSWYQQALGQGPQFIFQYYREEENGRGNFPPRFSGLQFPNYSSELNVNALELDDSALYLCASSLAWTGQETQYFGPGTRLLVL.

This chain uses TRBV5-1 with TRBJ2-7; 14 bases map to TRBD2. J gave up 6 bases and V 3 bases, and 11 bases lay outside the gene matches. Germline loops: CDR1 SGHRS, CDR2 YFSETQ. The CDR3 covers 17 residues. CDR3 protein: CASSSPRGTSGSREQYF. In DNA form, the CDR3 reads TGCGCCAGCAGCTCTCCTAGGGGGACTAGCGGGAGTCGCGAGCAGTACTTC. Based on the CDR3 plus reference TRBV5-1 and TRBJ2-7, the full variable domain is KAGVTQTPRYLIKTRGQQVTLSCSPISGHRSVSWYQQTPGQGLQFLFEYFSETQRNKGNFPGRFSGRQFSNSRSEMNVSTLELGDSALYLCASSSPRGTSGSREQYFGPGTRLTVT.

The genes are TRBV6-5 and TRBJ1-2; TRBD1 aligns across 7 bases. This CDR3 has 16 amino acids. Germline V gene data show CDR1 as MNHEY and CDR2 as SVGAGI. After removal of 0 bases from V and 2 bases from J, the junction contained 6 bases not matched to a gene. For the CDR3, the DNA is TGTGCCAGCAGTTACTCGGCCGGGACAGTGAACTATGGCTACACCTTC. It codes for CASSYSAGTVNYGYTF.

The chain has TRBV27 and TRBJ2-7, with 11 bases that match TRBD2. CDR1 and CDR2 from the germline V gene are MNHEY and SMNVEV (reference sequence). V gave up 4 bases and J gave up 2 bases; unmatched junction bases: 4. The length of the CDR3 is 15 residues. Here the CDR3 reads CASSSVLAGAYEQYF. CDR3 coding DNA: TGTGCCAGCAGTTCGGTACTAGCGGGAGCCTACGAGCAGTACTTC.

This clone was recorded only once. The V gene is TRBV7-9, the J gene TRBJ2-7; 10 nucleotides match TRBD1. Losses at the gene ends were 5 bases for V and 2 bases for J; bases not matched to a gene: 6. The CDR3 has 15 amino acids. Germline V gene data show CDR1 as SEHNR and CDR2 as FQNEAQ (reference sequence). CDR3 region: CASSQGTGDTYEQYF. In DNA form, the CDR3 reads TGTGCCAGCAGCCAGGGGACAGGGGATACCTACGAGCAGTACTTC.

The chain combines TRBV7-9 with TRBJ2-1; 7 positions agree with TRBD1. V shed 6 bases and J 10 bases; nucleotides not matched to a gene: 15. There are 15 residues in the CDR3. CDR1 is SEHNR, CDR2 FQNEAQ, per germline (reference sequence). The CDR3 DNA reads as TGTGCCAGCAGACAAGCCGGGACAGCCAAAACAGAGCAGTTCTTC. Translating it yields CASRQAGTAKTEQFF.

CDR3 nucleotide sequence: TGTGCCAGCAGCGTAGGCAGGGGGGCTGAAGCTTTCTTT. Translated: CASSVGRGAEAFF. The V gene is TRBV9, the J gene TRBJ1-1, with TRBD1 matching over 7 bases. Germline V gives CDR1 SGDLS, CDR2 YYNGEE. V was clipped by 0 bases and J by 6 bases; unmatched bases: 2. This CDR3 comprises 13 residues. Full variable domain (missing parts from reference TRBV9 and TRBJ1-1): DSGVTQTPKHLITATGQRVTLRCSPRSGDLSVYWYQQSLDQGLQFLIQYYNGEERAKGNILERFSAQQFPDLHSELNLSSLELGDSALYFCASSVGRGAEAFFGQGTRLTVV.

DNA for the CDR3: TGTGCCAGCAGCCCTTTGAGGGGTAGCGGGACGCGACCCTCCTACGAGCAGTACTTC. The encoded protein is CASSPLRGSGTRPSYEQYF. This chain uses TRBV7-8 with TRBJ2-7, with 8 nucleotides matching TRBD2. Germline-derived CDR1 and CDR2 are SGHVS and FQNEAQ. The CDR3 has 19 amino acids. V shed 5 bases and J 0 bases; nucleotides not matched to a gene: 18.

V is TRBV19 and J is TRBJ1-4; D is undetermined. Germline V gene data show CDR1 as LNHDA and CDR2 as SQIVND (reference sequence). The length of the CDR3 is 15 residues. Trimming took 3 bases from V and 0 from J, leaving 8 bases between them. In DNA, the CDR3 is TGTGCCAGTAGTATTGGACTTACAACTAATGAAAAACTGTTTTTT. Its translation: CASSIGLTTNEKLFF.

This clone was detected only once. The J gene is TRBJ2-1, the V gene TRBV9; D not resolved. CDR1 and CDR2 from the germline V gene are SGDLS and YYNGEE. This CDR3 is built from 12 residues. Trimming pared 4 bases from V and 3 bases from J, leaving 5 bases between. Here the CDR3 reads CASSPGYNEQFF. As DNA, the CDR3 is TGTGCCAGCAGCCCAGGCTACAATGAGCAGTTCTTC.

V usage is TRBV7-9 and J usage is TRBJ1-1; D call uncertain. Germline loops: CDR1 SEHNR, CDR2 FQNEAQ (reference sequence). V was pared by 5 bases and J by 1 base, with 8 bases between. The CDR3 spans 13 residues. The CDR3 here is CASSPTRNTEAFF. CDR3 DNA sequence: TGTGCCAGCAGCCCCACAAGGAACACTGAAGCTTTCTTT.

The chain recombines TRBV27 with TRBJ2-7, with D possibly being TRBD2 (5 bases). With 5 bases removed from V and 0 bases from J, the gap between germline ends came to 8 bases. The germline V gene has CDR1 MNHEY and CDR2 SMNVEV (reference sequence). The CDR3 extends over 13 amino acids. In DNA form, the CDR3 reads TGTGCCAGCAGTCCTGCGGGCTCCTACGAGCAGTACTTC. Translating gives CASSPAGSYEQYF.

The rearrangement uses TRBV13 and TRBJ2-5; D not resolved. Germline CDR1 reads PRHDT; CDR2 reads FYEKMQ (reference sequence). Trimming left V 2 bases short and J 5 bases short, with 18 bases between. This CDR3 is built from 16 residues. The CDR3 loop reads CASSLKRRTVLETQYF. For the CDR3, the DNA is TGTGCCAGCAGCTTAAAAAGGAGAACGGTTCTTGAGACCCAGTACTTC.

This chain uses TRBV5-4 with TRBJ1-3; weak D call: TRBD1 (5 bases). The CDR3 totals 11 residues. V dropped 1 base and J dropped 11 bases, with 7 bases sitting between them. Germline V gene sequence: CDR1 SGHNT, CDR2 YYREEE (reference sequence). CDR3 DNA sequence: TGTGCCAGCAGCTTGCAGGGATCCATATATTTT. It specifies CASSLQGSIYF. Filled out from reference TRBV5-4 and TRBJ1-3, the complete variable domain reads ETGVTQSPTHLIKTRGQQVTLRCSSQSGHNTVSWYQQALGQGPQFIFQYYREEENGRGNFPPRFSGLQFPNYSSELNVNALELDDSALYLCASSLQGSIYFGEGSWLTVV.

The chain carries TRBV24-1 and TRBJ2-3; no firm D call. V dropped 4 bases and J dropped 2 bases, with 15 bases sitting between them. The CDR3 covers 16 residues. Germline V gene lookup returns CDR1 KGHDR and CDR2 SFDVKD. CDR3 sequence (DNA): TGTGCCACCAGTGACCTCTATGACTCCTACACAGATACGCAGTATTTT. Translated: CATSDLYDSYTDTQYF.

The rearrangement joins TRBV3-1 (or the pseudogene TRBV3-2) to TRBJ2-1, with TRBD2 as a possible D gene (6 bases). V was shortened by 4 bases and J by 7 bases, with 14 bases between the two germline ends. The germline V gene has CDR1 LGHDT and CDR2 YNNKEL (reference sequence). CDR3 length: 14 residues. CDR3 bases: TGTGCCAGCAGCCCCCTCCCTAGCGCTAATGAGCAGTTCTTC. It encodes CASSPLPSANEQFF.

The chain has TRBV7-9 and TRBJ1-6, with 9 nucleotides matching TRBD1. This CDR3 spans 14 amino acids. Trimming cost V 5 bases and J 9 bases; bases outside gene matches: 5. Germline V CDR1 and CDR2: SEHNR, FQNEAQ (reference sequence). The CDR3 loop reads CASSPGQGSSPLHF. The CDR3 bases are TGTGCCAGCAGCCCCGGACAGGGGAGTTCACCCCTCCACTTT.

The J gene is TRBJ1-1, the V gene TRBV9; D is undetermined. This CDR3 comprises 14 residues. CDR1 is SGDLS and CDR2 is YYNGEE in the germline V gene. The V gene lost 4 bases and the J gene lost 4 bases, with 14 bases spanning the gap. The CDR3 DNA reads as TGTGCCAGCAGCTCTAGAGAGAGCCCCACTGAAGCTTTCTTT. Residues: CASSSRESPTEAFF.

The rearrangement links TRBV3-1 (or the pseudogene TRBV3-2) to TRBJ1-5, with TRBD1 matching over 9 bases. V lost 0 bases, J lost 7 bases, and 4 bases stayed unmatched. The CDR3 consists of 15 residues. CDR1 and CDR2 from the germline V gene are LGHDT and YNNKEL (reference sequence). For the CDR3, the DNA is TGTGCCAGCAGCCAAGAACAGGGGGCATCCCAGCCCCAGCATTTT. Protein sequence: CASSQEQGASQPQHF.

This clone appeared once. The chain has TRBV19 and TRBJ1-6; D perhaps matches TRBD1 (6 bases). The length of the CDR3 is 13 residues. With 5 bases removed from V and 11 bases from J, the gap between germline ends came to 13 bases. Germline V gene sequence: CDR1 LNHDA, CDR2 SQIVND (reference sequence). CDR3 in DNA: TGTGCCAGTAGTGAGGACAGCTACCCACCCCTCCACTTT. This sequence encodes CASSEDSYPPLHF.

The rearrangement joins TRBV6-5 to TRBJ1-2; 7 bases align to TRBD1. Germline CDR1 reads MNHEY; CDR2 reads SVGAGI. The trim removed 5 bases at V and 0 bases at J, leaving 3 bases unmatched. CDR3 length equals 14 residues. The CDR3 sequence is CASSTGVANYGYTF. The CDR3 DNA follows: TGTGCCAGCAGTACAGGGGTAGCTAACTATGGCTACACCTTC.

The genes are TRBV27 and TRBJ2-7, with 10 bases matching TRBD1. Germline loops: CDR1 MNHEY, CDR2 SMNVEV (reference sequence). V was clipped by 4 bases and J by 4 bases; unmatched bases: 1. The CDR3 consists of 13 residues. The CDR3 nucleotides read TGTGCCAGCAGTTGGGACAGGGGTTACGAGCAGTACTTC. Its translation is CASSWDRGYEQYF.

This sequence joins TRBV19 and TRBJ1-2, with 8 bases lining up with TRBD1. CDR1 and CDR2 from the germline V gene are LNHDA and SQIVND (reference sequence). This CDR3 is 15 amino acids long. Unmatched junction bases numbered 6, after V lost 2 bases and J lost 4 bases. The CDR3 bases are TGTGCCAGTAGTATACTGGACAGGGTGTCCTATGGCTACACCTTC. Residues: CASSILDRVSYGYTF.